This T cell receptor beta chain was captured by sequencing in a study of CD8+ T cells in alopecia areata. Whole-study results and caveats: The study found higher clonality in lesional than normal scalp, especially in alopecia totalis/universalis.

Concerning this clone itself: Its antigen is undetermined.

cDNA prepared by RNA extraction and subsequent reverse transcription served as the template for sequencing. Clones were read by immunoSEQ multiplex PCR, and TCRdb kept only the in-frame ones, dropping some. The data hold a few hundred thousand clones, with 60% observed a single time. As for treatment: oral pan-JAK inhibitor, 5-10 mg twice daily. CDR1 and CDR2 (germline): SEHNR, FQNEAQ (reference sequence). The CDR3 extends over 16 amino acids. V lost 5 bases, J lost 1 base, and 16 bases lay in between. The sequence derives from a human donor with alopecia areata. V gene TRBV7-9 combines with J gene TRBJ2-3; perhaps TRBD2 as D (5 bases). Sequenced here: CD4+ T cells sorted from blood, sampled at approximately week 51, from a patient treated with tofacitinib. CDR3 nucleotide sequence: TGTGCCAGCAGCCCACCCATAGGGCGGGGCACAGATACGCAGTATTTT. It encodes CASSPPIGRGTDTQYF.